The 9 T cell receptor beta chains in this list originate from one sample, sequenced in a study of post-analysis software for immune sequencing data. The study, taken as a whole, reports: Five or six TRBV segments, TRBV5-6, TRBV5-1 and TRBV20-1 among them, were found more frequent in patients than controls.

Their target antigens are unknown. Unique molecular identifiers featured in each of the TCR beta cDNA libraries. A single record per CDR3 protein comes from TCRdb applying MiXCR to the PCR reads. The table shows over 300,000 distinct CDR3 sequences, with less than 35% occurring only once. The sequencing input was blood. These receptors originate from a girl aged 5 to 17 with multiple sclerosis.

This chain connects TRBV29-1 to TRBJ1-1; D is undetermined. Germline CDR1 is SQVTM and CDR2 is ANQGSEA. This CDR3 contains 14 residues. Between the trimmed V and J ends, which lost 4 bases and 1 base, there was a span of 13 bases. The CDR3, as DNA: TGCAGCGTTGTCCCCGACTCGGGGAACACTGAAGCTTTCTTT. This encodes CSVVPDSGNTEAFF.

This clonotype was seen ten or more times. This chain links TRBV6-5 with TRBJ2-1; D remains ambiguous. Germline assignment: CDR1 MNHEY and CDR2 SVGAGI. The CDR3 is 16 residues long. V lost 2 bases and J lost 2, with 13 bases in between. CDR3 amino acids: CASSYAVPGAYNEQFF. CDR3 in DNA: TGTGCCAGCAGTTACGCCGTCCCCGGTGCCTACAATGAGCAGTTCTTC.

The chain combines TRBV20-1 with TRBJ2-7, with 9 bases aligning to TRBD1. The CDR3 extends over 12 amino acids. Germline V gives CDR1 DFQATT, CDR2 SNEGSKA (reference sequence). The junction had 4 bases not matched to a gene; V was cut back by 5 bases and J by 5 bases. The DNA of the CDR3 is TGCAGTGCTGCCCGGGACAGGGACGAGCAGTACTTC. As protein: CSAARDRDEQYF.

This chain links TRBV11-2 with TRBJ1-2; tentative D call: TRBD1 (5 bases). CDR1 and CDR2 from the germline V gene are SGHAT and FQNNGV. This CDR3 contains 14 residues. V lost 3 bases and J 3 bases, leaving 11 bases between the germline ends. For the CDR3, the DNA is TGTGCCAGCAGCTTGATGGGGCGCGACTATGGCTACACCTTC. Amino acid sequence: CASSLMGRDYGYTF. Supplemented by reference TRBV11-2 and TRBJ1-2, the full variable domain reads EAGVAQSPRYKIIEKRQSVAFWCNPISGHATLYWYQQILGQGPKLLIQFQNNGVVDDSQLPKDRFSAERLKGVDSTLKIQPAKLEDSAVYLCASSLMGRDYGYTFGSGTRLTVV.

V gene TRBV3-1 combines with J gene TRBJ2-1; no reliable D call. The V gene lost 4 bases and the J gene lost 9 bases, with 10 bases spanning the gap. This CDR3 comprises 12 residues. Per germline, CDR1 LGHDT and CDR2 YNNKEL (reference sequence). The CDR3, as DNA: TGTGCCAGCAGCCCGCCGGAGAGTGAGCAGTTCTTC. Translation gives CASSPPESEQFF.

This sequence joins TRBV20-1 and TRBJ1-2; no reliable D call. The CDR3 is 13 amino acids. Germline V gene sequence: CDR1 DFQATT, CDR2 SNEGSKA (reference sequence). V was trimmed by 0 bases and J by 4 bases, leaving 9 bases between them. CDR3 DNA: TGCAGTGCTAGAGAGCCGGGCGGCTATGGCTACACCTTC. This encodes CSAREPGGYGYTF.

The gene calls are TRBV7-3 and TRBJ2-2; D gene uncertain. The CDR3 has 13 residues. The germline CDR1 and CDR2 sequences are SGHTA and FQGTGA. The germline V and J ends were trimmed by 5 bases and 7 bases, with 11 bases remaining between them. The CDR3 DNA follows: TGTGCCAGCAGCCGCATCCGCAGCGGGGAGCTGTTTTTT. It codes for CASSRIRSGELFF. Variable domain in full (rest from reference TRBV7-3 and TRBJ2-2): GAGVSQTPSNKVTEKGKYVELRCDPISGHTALYWYRQSLGQGPEFLIYFQGTGAADDSGLPNDRFFAVRPEGSVSTLKIQRTERGDSAVYLCASSRIRSGELFFGEGSRLTVL.

The chain carries TRBV12-3 or TRBV12-4 and TRBJ1-2; 7 nucleotides agree with TRBD1. The CDR3 is 16 residues long. V dropped 3 bases and J dropped 7; count of bases not matched to a gene: 14. The CDR3 region has the DNA TGTGCCAGCAGTTTTCTGGGACAGTCCTCCCCGACTGGCTACACCTTC. As protein: CASSFLGQSSPTGYTF.

This clonotype was observed a handful of times. This chain joins TRBV5-1 and TRBJ1-2, with D perhaps matching TRBD1 (6 bases). V lost 4 bases to trimming and J lost 4 bases, with 20 bases between them. This CDR3 spans 16 amino acids. CDR1 and CDR2 from the germline V gene are SGHRS and YFSETQ. The CDR3 DNA reads as TGCGCCAGCAGCCCCCAACCGGACAGTCGTGGCTATGGCTACACCTTC. Translation gives CASSPQPDSRGYGYTF.